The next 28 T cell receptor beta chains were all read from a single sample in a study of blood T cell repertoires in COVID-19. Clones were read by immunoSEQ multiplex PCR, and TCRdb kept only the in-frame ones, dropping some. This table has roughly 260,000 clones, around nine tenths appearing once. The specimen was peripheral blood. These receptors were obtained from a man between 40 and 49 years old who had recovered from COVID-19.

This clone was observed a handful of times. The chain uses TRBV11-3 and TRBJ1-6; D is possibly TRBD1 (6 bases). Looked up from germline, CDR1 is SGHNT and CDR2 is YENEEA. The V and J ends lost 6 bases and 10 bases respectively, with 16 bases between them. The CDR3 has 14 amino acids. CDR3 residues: CASSSTHGTSPLHF. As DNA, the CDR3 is TGTGCCAGCAGTTCGACCCACGGGACATCACCCCTCCACTTT.

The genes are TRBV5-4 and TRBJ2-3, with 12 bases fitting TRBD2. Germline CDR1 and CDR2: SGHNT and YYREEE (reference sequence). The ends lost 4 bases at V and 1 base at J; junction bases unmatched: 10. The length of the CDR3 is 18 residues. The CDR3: CASSRRLAGALGTDTQYF. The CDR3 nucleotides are TGTGCCAGCAGCCGTCGACTAGCGGGGGCCCTAGGCACAGATACGCAGTATTTT. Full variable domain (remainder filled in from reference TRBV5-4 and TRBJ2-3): ETGVTQSPTHLIKTRGQQVTLRCSSQSGHNTVSWYQQALGQGPQFIFQYYREEENGRGNFPPRFSGLQFPNYSSELNVNALELDDSALYLCASSRRLAGALGTDTQYFGPGTRLTVL.

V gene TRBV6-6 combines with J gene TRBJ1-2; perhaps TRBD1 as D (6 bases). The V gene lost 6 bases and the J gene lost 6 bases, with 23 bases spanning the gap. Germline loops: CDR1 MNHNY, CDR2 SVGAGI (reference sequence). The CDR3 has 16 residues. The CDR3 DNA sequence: TGTGCCAGCAGACCCCCAACAGGGCTCCATGGGGATGGCTACACCTTC. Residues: CASRPPTGLHGDGYTF.

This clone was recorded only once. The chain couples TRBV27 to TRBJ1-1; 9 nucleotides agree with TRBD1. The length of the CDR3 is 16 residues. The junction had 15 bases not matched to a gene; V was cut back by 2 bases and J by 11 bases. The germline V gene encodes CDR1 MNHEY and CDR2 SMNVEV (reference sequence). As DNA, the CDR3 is TGTGCCAGCAGTTTAACATCCGGGACAGGGTTGATTAGGGCTTTCTTT. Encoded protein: CASSLTSGTGLIRAFF.

CDR3 nucleotides: TGTGCCAGCAGTTACGCAGGTAGCTCTGGAAACACCATATATTTT. It encodes CASSYAGSSGNTIYF. This sequence joins TRBV6-5 and TRBJ1-3; D call uncertain. The CDR3 loop spans 15 amino acids. From germline, CDR1 is MNHEY and CDR2 SVGAGI. V shed 2 bases and J shed 0 bases, with 8 bases lying between them.

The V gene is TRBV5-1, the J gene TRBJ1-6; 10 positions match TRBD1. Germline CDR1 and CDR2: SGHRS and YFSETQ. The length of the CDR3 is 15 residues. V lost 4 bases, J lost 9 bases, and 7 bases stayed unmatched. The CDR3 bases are TGCGCCAGCAGCACCTCGACAGGGGGCGGTTCACCCCTCCACTTT. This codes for CASSTSTGGGSPLHF.

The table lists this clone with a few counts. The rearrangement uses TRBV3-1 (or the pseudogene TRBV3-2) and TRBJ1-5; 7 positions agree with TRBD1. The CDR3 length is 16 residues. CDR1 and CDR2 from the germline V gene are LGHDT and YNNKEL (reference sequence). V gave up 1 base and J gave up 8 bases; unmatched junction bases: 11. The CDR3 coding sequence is TGTGCCAGCAGCCAAGGGGGTAACAGGGGCAGGGAGCCCCAGCATTTT. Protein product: CASSQGGNRGREPQHF.

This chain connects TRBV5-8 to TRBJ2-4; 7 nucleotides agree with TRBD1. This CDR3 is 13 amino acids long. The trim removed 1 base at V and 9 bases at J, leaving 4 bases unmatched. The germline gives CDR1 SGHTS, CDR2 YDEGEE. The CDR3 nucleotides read TGTGCCAGCAGCTTGAAGACAGGGAGCATTCAGTACTTC. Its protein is CASSLKTGSIQYF.

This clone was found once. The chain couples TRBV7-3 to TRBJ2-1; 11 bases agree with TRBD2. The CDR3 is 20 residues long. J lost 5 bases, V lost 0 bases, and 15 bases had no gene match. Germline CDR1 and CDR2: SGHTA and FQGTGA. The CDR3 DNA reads TGTGCCAGCAGCTTAACTGTTAGCGGGAGGGCCCATCGTCGGGACAATGAGCAGTTCTTC. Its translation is CASSLTVSGRAHRRDNEQFF.

CDR3 amino acids: CASSLANRDHEKLFF. CDR3 nucleotide sequence: TGTGCCAGCAGCTTAGCCAACAGGGACCATGAAAAACTGTTTTTT. The chain combines TRBV7-9 with TRBJ1-4; D is possibly TRBD1 (6 bases). CDR1 is SEHNR, CDR2 FQNEAQ, per germline (reference sequence). The ends were cut back, 0 bases at V and 6 bases at J, with 11 bases in the middle. This CDR3 spans 15 amino acids.

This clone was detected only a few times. The CDR3: CAQAAGDTGELFF. CDR3 bases: TGCGCCCAGGCGGCAGGGGACACCGGGGAGCTGTTTTTT. This chain joins TRBV23-1 and TRBJ2-2; D perhaps matches TRBD1 (6 bases). TRBV23-1 is noted as an ORF with a role that remains uncertain. With 11 bases removed from V and 3 bases from J, the gap between germline ends came to 13 bases. The length of the CDR3 is 13 residues.

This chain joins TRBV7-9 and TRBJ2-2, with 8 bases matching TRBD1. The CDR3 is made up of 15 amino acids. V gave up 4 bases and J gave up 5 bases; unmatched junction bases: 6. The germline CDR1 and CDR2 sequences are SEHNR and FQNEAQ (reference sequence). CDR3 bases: TGTGCCAGCAGCTCCCGGGACAGGAAAACCGGGGAGCTGTTTTTT. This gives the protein CASSSRDRKTGELFF.

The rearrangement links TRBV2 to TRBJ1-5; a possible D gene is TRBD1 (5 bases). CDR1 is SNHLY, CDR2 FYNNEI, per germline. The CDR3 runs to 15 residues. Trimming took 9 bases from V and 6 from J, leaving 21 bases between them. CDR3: CASTNTGGRSQPQHF. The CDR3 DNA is TGTGCCAGTACTAACACTGGGGGGAGGAGTCAGCCCCAGCATTTT.

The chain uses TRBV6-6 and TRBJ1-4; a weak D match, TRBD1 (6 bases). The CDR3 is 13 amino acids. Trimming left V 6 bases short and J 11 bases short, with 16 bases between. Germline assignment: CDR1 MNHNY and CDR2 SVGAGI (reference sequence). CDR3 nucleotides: TGTGCCAGCAGCCGCCAGAGGACAGAGAAACTGTTTTTT. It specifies CASSRQRTEKLFF.

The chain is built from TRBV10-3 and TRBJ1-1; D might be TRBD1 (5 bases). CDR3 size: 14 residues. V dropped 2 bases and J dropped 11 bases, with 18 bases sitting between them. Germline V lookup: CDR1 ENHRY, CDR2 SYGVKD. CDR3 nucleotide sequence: TGTGCCATCAGTGAGGGCCAGGGTGGTTTAGTGGCTTTCTTT. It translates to CAISEGQGGLVAFF.

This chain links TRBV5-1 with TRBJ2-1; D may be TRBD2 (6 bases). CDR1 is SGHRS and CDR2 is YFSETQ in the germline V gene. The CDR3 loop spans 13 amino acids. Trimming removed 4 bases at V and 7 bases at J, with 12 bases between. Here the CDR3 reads CASSPGLSNEQFF. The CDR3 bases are TGCGCCAGCAGCCCCGGACTATCAAATGAGCAGTTCTTC.

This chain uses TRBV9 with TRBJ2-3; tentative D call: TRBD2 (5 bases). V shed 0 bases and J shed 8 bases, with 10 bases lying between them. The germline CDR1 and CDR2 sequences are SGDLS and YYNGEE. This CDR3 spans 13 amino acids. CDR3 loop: CASSVALEGTQYF. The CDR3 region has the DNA TGTGCCAGCAGCGTAGCCCTAGAGGGTACGCAGTATTTT. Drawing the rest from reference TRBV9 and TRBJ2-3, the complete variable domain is DSGVTQTPKHLITATGQRVTLRCSPRSGDLSVYWYQQSLDQGLQFLIQYYNGEERAKGNILERFSAQQFPDLHSELNLSSLELGDSALYFCASSVALEGTQYFGPGTRLTVL.

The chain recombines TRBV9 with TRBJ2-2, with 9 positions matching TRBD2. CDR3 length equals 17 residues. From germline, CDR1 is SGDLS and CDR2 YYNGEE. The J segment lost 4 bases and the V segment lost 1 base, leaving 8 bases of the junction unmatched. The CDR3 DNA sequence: TGTGCCAGCAGCGTATTGACTAGCGGATTAGCCACCGGGGAGCTGTTTTTT. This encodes CASSVLTSGLATGELFF.

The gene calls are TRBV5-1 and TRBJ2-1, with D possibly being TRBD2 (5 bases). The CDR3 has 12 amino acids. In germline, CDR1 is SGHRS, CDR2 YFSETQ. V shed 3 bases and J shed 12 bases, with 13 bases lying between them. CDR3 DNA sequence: TGCGCCAGCAGCTCCACATCCCGGGGGCAGTTCTTC. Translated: CASSSTSRGQFF.

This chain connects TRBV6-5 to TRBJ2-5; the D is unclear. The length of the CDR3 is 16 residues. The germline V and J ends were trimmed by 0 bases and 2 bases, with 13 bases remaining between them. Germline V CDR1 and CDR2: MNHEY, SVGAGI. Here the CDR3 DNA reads TGTGCCAGCAGTTACTCGTTCAGGCCAAATCAAGAGACCCAGTACTTC. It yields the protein CASSYSFRPNQETQYF.

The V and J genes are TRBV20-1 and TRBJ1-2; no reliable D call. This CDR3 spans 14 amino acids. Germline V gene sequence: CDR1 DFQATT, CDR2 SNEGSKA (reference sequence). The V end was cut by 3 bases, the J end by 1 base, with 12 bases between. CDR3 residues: CSASWRVNNYGYTF. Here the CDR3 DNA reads TGCAGTGCTAGTTGGAGAGTTAATAACTATGGCTACACCTTC.

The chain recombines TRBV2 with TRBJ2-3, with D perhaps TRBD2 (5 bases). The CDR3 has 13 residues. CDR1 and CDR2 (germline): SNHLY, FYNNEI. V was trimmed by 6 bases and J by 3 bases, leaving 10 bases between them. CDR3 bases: TGTGCCAGCAGGGTAGGGAGTACAGATACGCAGTATTTT. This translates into CASRVGSTDTQYF.

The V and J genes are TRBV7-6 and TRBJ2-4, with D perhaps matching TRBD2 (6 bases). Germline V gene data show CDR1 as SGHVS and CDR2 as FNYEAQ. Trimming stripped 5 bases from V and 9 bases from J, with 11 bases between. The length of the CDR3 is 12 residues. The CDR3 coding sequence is TGTGCCAGCAGCAAAGACGGGGGCATTCAGTACTTC. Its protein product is CASSKDGGIQYF.

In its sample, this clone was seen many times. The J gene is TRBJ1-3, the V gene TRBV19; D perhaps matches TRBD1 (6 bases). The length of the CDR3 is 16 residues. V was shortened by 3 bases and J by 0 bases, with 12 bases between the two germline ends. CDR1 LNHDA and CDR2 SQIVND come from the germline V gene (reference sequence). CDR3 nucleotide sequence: TGTGCCAGTAGTATCCCCCGGGGACACTCTGGAAACACCATATATTTT. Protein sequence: CASSIPRGHSGNTIYF.

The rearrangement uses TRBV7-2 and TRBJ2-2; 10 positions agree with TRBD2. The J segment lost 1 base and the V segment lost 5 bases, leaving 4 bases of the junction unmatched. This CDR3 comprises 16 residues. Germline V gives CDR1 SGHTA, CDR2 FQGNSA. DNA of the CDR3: TGTGCCAGCAGCGTCGGACTAGCGGTGAACACCGGGGAGCTGTTTTTT. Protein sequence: CASSVGLAVNTGELFF.

This CDR3 is CATSREGASGTSYEQYF. CDR3 nucleotide sequence: TGTGCCACCAGCAGAGAAGGGGCTAGCGGGACCTCCTACGAGCAGTACTTC. The rearrangement uses TRBV15 and TRBJ2-7, with 9 positions matching TRBD2. The CDR3 is 17 residues long. Per the germline V gene, CDR1 is LNHNV and CDR2 is YYDKDF (reference sequence). Losses at the gene ends were 0 bases for V and 0 bases for J; bases not matched to a gene: 6.

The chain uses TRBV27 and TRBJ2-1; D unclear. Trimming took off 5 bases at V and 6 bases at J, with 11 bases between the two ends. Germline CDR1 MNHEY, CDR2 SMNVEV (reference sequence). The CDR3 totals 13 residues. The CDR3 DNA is TGTGCCAGCAGTCCCCGTAATCGCAATGAGCAGTTCTTC. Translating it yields CASSPRNRNEQFF.

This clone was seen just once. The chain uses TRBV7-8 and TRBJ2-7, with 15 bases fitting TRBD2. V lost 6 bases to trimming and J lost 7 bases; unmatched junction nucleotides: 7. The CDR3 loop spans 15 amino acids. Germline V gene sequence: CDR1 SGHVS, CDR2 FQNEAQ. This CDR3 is CASSYLGTSGGEQYF. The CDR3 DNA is TGTGCCAGCAGTTATTTGGGGACTAGCGGGGGGGAGCAGTACTTC. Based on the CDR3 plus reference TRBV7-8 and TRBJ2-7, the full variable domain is GAGVSQSPRYKVAKRGQDVALRCDPISGHVSLFWYQQALGQGPEFLTYFQNEAQLDKSGLPSDRFFAERPEGSVSTLKIQRTQQEDSAVYLCASSYLGTSGGEQYFGPGTRLTVT.